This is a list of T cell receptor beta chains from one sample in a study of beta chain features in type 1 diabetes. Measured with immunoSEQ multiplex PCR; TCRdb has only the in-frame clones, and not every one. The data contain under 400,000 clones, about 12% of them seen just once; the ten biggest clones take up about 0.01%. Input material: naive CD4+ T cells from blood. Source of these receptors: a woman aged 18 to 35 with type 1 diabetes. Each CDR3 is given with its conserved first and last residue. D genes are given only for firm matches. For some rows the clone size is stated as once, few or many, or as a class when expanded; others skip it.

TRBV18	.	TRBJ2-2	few	TGTGCCAGCTCACTCAGCCGGGACACCGGGGAGCTGTTTTTT	CASSLSRDTGELFF
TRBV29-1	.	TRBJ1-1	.	TGCAGCGTTGTCAGGGACACTGAAGCTTTCTTT	CSVVRDTEAFF
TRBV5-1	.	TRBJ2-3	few	TGCGCCAGCATCCCCGGGGAGACCACAGATACGCAGTATTTT	CASIPGETTDTQYF
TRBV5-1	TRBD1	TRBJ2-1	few	TGCGCCAGCAGCTTGTCGGGACAGGGCAATGAGCAGTTCTTC	CASSLSGQGNEQFF
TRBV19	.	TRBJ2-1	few	TGTGCCAGTAGCAGACTTTCATTCTATGAGCAGTTCTTC	CASSRLSFYEQFF
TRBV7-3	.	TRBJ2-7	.	TGTGCCAGCAGCCTATCAGGGGACTACGAGCAGTACTTC	CASSLSGDYEQYF
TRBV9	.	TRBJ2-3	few	TGTGCCAGCAGCGTAGTGGGGCAAGGGTCCCAGTATTTT	CASSVVGQGSQYF
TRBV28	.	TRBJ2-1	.	TGTGCCAGCAGTTTAGGGACTGGGGTCAATGAGCAGTTCTTC	CASSLGTGVNEQFF
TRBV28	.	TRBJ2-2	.	TGTGCCAGCAGCGTTTCCACCGGGGAGCTGTTTTTT	CASSVSTGELFF
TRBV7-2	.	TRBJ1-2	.	TGTGCCAGCAGCCCCGGGAGTGACTTCTATGGCTACACCTTC	CASSPGSDFYGYTF
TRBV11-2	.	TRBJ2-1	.	TGTGCCAGCAGCCCACGAACTCCCAGGTCCCATGAGCAGTTCTTC	CASSPRTPRSHEQFF
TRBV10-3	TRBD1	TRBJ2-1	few	TGTGCCATCATCGCCGACAGGGTAGGCTCCTACAATGAGCAGTTCTTC	CAIIADRVGSYNEQFF
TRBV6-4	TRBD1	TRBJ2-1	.	TGTGCCAGCAGTGAGGGGACAGGGACGGTGCAGTTCTTC	CASSEGTGTVQFF
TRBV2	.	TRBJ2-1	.	TGTGCCAGCAGGCTACTCAAGCAGTTCTTC	CASRLLKQFF
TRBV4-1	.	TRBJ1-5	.	TGCGCCAGCAGCCTGGGGGGAGGGCCTTACCAGCCCCAGCATTTT	CASSLGGGPYQPQHF
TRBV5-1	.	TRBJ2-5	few	TGCGCCAGCAGCCCCATGGGAGTTCAAGAGACCCAGTACTTC	CASSPMGVQETQYF
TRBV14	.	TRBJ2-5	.	TGTGCCAGCAGCCAAGAACGAGGGTACCAAGAGACCCAGTACTTC	CASSQERGYQETQYF
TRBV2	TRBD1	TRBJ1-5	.	TGTGCCAGCAGTGCCGGGACAGGGGGCAATCAGCCCCAGCATTTT	CASSAGTGGNQPQHF
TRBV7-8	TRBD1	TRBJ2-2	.	TGTGCCAGCAGCATAACAGGGGCGAACACCGGGGAGCTGTTTTTT	CASSITGANTGELFF
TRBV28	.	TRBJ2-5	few	TGTGCCAGCAGTTTCTCGCCTATCGCAAGGGGTCAAGAGACCCAGTACTTC	CASSFSPIARGQETQYF
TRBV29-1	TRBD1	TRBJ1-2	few	TGCAGCGTTGGGACAGGAGAACACTATGGCTACACCTTC	CSVGTGEHYGYTF
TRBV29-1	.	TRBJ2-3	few	TGCAGCGTTGGCGGAAGTAATGGAGATACGCAGTATTTT	CSVGGSNGDTQYF
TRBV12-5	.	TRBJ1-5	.	TGTGCTAGTGCTCTCAAGGGGGATCAGCCCCAGCATTTT	CASALKGDQPQHF
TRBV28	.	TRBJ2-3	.	TGTGCCAGCAATGCCCAGGCACCTTCGGATACGCAGTATTTT	CASNAQAPSDTQYF
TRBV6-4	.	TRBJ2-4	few	TGTGCCAGCAGTGACTCAATAGCGGCTATAGCCAAAAACATTCAGTACTTC	CASSDSIAAIAKNIQYF
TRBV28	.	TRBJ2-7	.	TGTGCCAGCAGTTTTAATTCTGGGGGCGGCGTAGGGTACGAGCAGTACTTC	CASSFNSGGGVGYEQYF
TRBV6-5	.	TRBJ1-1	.	TGTGCCAGCAGTTACCTTGCAGGGAGGACTGAAGCTTTCTTT	CASSYLAGRTEAFF
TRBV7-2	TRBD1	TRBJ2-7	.	TGTGCCAGCAGCTTAGAAAGAGGGGGCAGGGGATACGAGCAGTACTTC	CASSLERGGRGYEQYF
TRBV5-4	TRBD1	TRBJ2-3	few	TGTGCCAGCAGCTTACCGGGGACAGGCCCAAGGGATACGCAGTATTTT	CASSLPGTGPRDTQYF
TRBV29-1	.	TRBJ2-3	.	TGCAGCGTTGAAGCACTCACAGATACGCAGTATTTT	CSVEALTDTQYF
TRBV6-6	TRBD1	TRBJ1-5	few	TGTGCCAGCAGTTACTCGACAGGGGGGTCCCAGCCCCAGCATTTT	CASSYSTGGSQPQHF
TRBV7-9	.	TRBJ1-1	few	TGTGCCAGCAGCCCGGGTAGGGGGAACACTGAAGCTTTCTTT	CASSPGRGNTEAFF
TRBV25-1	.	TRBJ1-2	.	TGTGCCACGGTAGGGGAAGGCTACACCTTC	CATVGEGYTF
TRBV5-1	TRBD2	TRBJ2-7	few	TGCGCCAGCAGCTTCACTAGCGGATCAGAGGGGGAGCAGTACTTC	CASSFTSGSEGEQYF
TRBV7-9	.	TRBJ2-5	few	TGTGCCAGCAGCTTCCCGAGCGGGACCCAGTACTTC	CASSFPSGTQYF
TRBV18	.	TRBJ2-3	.	TGTGCCAGCCGAAAGTACGGGGGGCCCGGCGCAGATACGCAGTATTTT	CASRKYGGPGADTQYF
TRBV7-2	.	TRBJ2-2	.	TGTGCCAGCAGCCCGGGGGCCGGGGAGCTGTTTTTT	CASSPGAGELFF
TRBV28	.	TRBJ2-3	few	TGTGCCAGCAGCCAGGTGAGCGGTACGCAGTATTTT	CASSQVSGTQYF
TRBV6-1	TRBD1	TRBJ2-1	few	TGTGCCGTACAGGGGGCAGGGGGCCCCTTAGAGCAGTTCTTC	CAVQGAGGPLEQFF
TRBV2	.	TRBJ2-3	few	TGTGCCAGCAGTGTGCTGCGGGGGCCCACAGATACGCAGTATTTT	CASSVLRGPTDTQYF
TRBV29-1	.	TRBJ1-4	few	TGCAGCGTTAAACAGTCTAATGAAAAACTGTTTTTT	CSVKQSNEKLFF
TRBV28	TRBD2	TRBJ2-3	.	TGTGCCAGCAGTCCCTCGGGAGGGATCCGGAGAACCCGCACAGATACGCAGTATTTT	CASSPSGGIRRTRTDTQYF